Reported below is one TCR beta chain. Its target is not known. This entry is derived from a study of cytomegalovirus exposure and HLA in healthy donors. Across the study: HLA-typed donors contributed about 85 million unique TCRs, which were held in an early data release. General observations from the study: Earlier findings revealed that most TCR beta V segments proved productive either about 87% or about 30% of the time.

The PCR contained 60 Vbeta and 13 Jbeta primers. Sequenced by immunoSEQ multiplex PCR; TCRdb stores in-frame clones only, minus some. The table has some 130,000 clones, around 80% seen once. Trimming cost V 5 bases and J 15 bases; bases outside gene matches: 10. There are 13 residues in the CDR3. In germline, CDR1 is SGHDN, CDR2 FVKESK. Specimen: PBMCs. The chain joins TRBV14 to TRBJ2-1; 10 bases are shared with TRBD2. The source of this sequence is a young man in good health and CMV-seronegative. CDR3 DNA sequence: TGTGCCAGCAGCGGGCGGACTAGCGGATGGCGGTTCTTC. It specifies CASSGRTSGWRFF.